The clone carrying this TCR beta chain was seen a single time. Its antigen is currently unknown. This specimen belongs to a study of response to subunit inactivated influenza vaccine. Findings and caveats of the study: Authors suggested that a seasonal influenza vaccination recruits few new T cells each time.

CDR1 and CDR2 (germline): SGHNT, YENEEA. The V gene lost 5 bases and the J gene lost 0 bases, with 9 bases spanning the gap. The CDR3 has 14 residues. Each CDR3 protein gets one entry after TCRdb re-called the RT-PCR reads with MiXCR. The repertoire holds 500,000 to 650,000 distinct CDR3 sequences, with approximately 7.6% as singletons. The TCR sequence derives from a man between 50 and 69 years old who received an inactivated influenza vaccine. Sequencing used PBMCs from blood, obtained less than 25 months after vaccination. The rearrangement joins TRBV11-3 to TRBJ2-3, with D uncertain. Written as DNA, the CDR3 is TGTGCCAGCAGCCCCACACCGAGCACAGATACGCAGTATTTT. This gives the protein CASSPTPSTDTQYF.